The 22 T cell receptor beta chains listed next were all sequenced from one sample in a study of blood T cell repertoires in COVID-19. The table came from immunoSEQ multiplex PCR; TCRdb's copy has only in-frame clones and leaves some out. Among 90,000 to 100,000 clones listed, just under 90% were seen once. Material for sequencing was peripheral blood. The receptors were sampled from a human donor in a cohort sampled during active COVID-19.

The chain combines TRBV24-1 with TRBJ2-5, with 11 bases lining up with TRBD1. V dropped 4 bases and J dropped 3; count of bases not matched to a gene: 3. CDR1 and CDR2 (germline): KGHDR, SFDVKD. The CDR3 is made up of 15 amino acids. The CDR3 nucleotides are TGTGCCACCAGTGACTGGACAGGGGGCGAAGAGACCCAGTACTTC. This encodes CATSDWTGGEETQYF.

V and J are TRBV28 and TRBJ2-3, with 11 bases fitting TRBD2. The CDR3 sequence is 14 residues long. Germline CDR1 reads MDHEN; CDR2 reads SYDVKM. V was clipped by 5 bases and J by 7 bases; unmatched bases: 5. CDR3 sequence reads: CASSVTSGTYTQYF. CDR3 nucleotides: TGTGCCAGCAGTGTGACTAGCGGGACATATACGCAGTATTTT.

The rearrangement links TRBV5-1 to TRBJ1-1; D not resolved. V dropped 1 base and J dropped 6 bases, with 16 bases sitting between them. Germline V gene lookup returns CDR1 SGHRS and CDR2 YFSETQ. The length of the CDR3 is 15 residues. CDR3 amino acids: CASSLLQIGFAEAFF. In nucleotides, the CDR3 is TGCGCCAGCAGCTTGCTTCAGATCGGGTTCGCTGAAGCTTTCTTT.

The chain links TRBV10-3 to TRBJ2-7; 7 positions agree with TRBD1. The CDR3 totals 13 residues. Germline values: CDR1 ENHRY, CDR2 SYGVKD. With 9 bases clipped from V and 3 bases from J, the junction kept 8 bases outside the gene matches. In nucleotides, the CDR3 is TGTGCCATGCGACAGGGAGAGGGCTACGAGCAGTACTTC. It yields the protein CAMRQGEGYEQYF.

The rearrangement joins TRBV6-2 or TRBV6-3 to TRBJ1-1; possibly TRBD1 for D (6 bases). The CDR3 has 14 residues. Deletions cut 6 bases from V and 0 bases from J, with 11 bases between. CDR1 MNHEY and CDR2 SVGEGT come from the germline V gene. The CDR3 reads CASSRTAMNTEAFF. For the CDR3, the DNA is TGTGCCAGCAGCCGGACAGCCATGAACACTGAAGCTTTCTTT.

The chain couples TRBV9 to TRBJ2-7; D may be TRBD1 (6 bases). Trimming took 3 bases from V and 1 from J, leaving 17 bases between them. CDR3 length: 16 residues. CDR1 is SGDLS, CDR2 YYNGEE, per germline. CDR3: CASSANIRDKSYEQYF. In DNA, the CDR3 is TGTGCCAGCAGCGCCAACATACGGGACAAATCCTACGAGCAGTACTTC.

V usage is TRBV7-9 and J usage is TRBJ2-7; D gene ambiguous. Per germline, CDR1 SEHNR and CDR2 FQNEAQ (reference sequence). Trimming removed 5 bases at V and 0 bases at J, with 20 bases between. The CDR3 totals 17 residues. The CDR3 DNA reads TGTGCCAGCAGCCTTAGGTCCATGACTGAAAGCTCCTACGAGCAGTACTTC. It encodes CASSLRSMTESSYEQYF.

This chain connects TRBV4-1 to TRBJ1-1; TRBD1 matches 8 bases. Germline V lookup: CDR1 MGHRA, CDR2 YSYEKL. The CDR3 covers 15 residues. The V gene end was trimmed by 1 base and the J gene end by 4 bases; junction bases not matched to a gene: 5. The CDR3 bases are TGCGCCAGCAGCCAAGGTCCAGGGGGCGTCACTGAAGCTTTCTTT. Translating it yields CASSQGPGGVTEAFF.

CDR3 sequence: CASSLNRYEAFF. CDR3 coding DNA: TGTGCCAGCAGCCTAAACAGGTATGAAGCTTTCTTT. The chain uses TRBV7-9 and TRBJ1-1; weak D call: TRBD1 (5 bases). Germline CDR1 SEHNR, CDR2 FQNEAQ (reference sequence). The V and J ends lost 5 bases and 7 bases respectively, with 11 bases between them. The CDR3 loop spans 12 amino acids.

V and J are TRBV7-9 and TRBJ1-4; D unclear. The CDR3 consists of 13 residues. V gave up 3 bases and J gave up 6 bases, with 8 bases separating them. CDR1 is SEHNR and CDR2 is FQNEAQ in the germline V gene (reference sequence). The CDR3 nucleotides are TGTGCCAGCAGCTTTTCGGTTGATGAAAAACTGTTTTTT. Translation: CASSFSVDEKLFF.

The rearrangement joins TRBV2 to TRBJ2-5; 9 nucleotides line up with TRBD2. The junction had 5 bases not matched to a gene; V was cut back by 6 bases and J by 0 bases. CDR1 and CDR2 (germline): SNHLY, FYNNEI. The length of the CDR3 is 15 residues. The DNA for the CDR3 is TGTGCCAGCAGGGAGACTAGCGGATACCAAGAGACCCAGTACTTC. This codes for CASRETSGYQETQYF.

The chain joins TRBV28 to TRBJ1-3; weak D call: TRBD1 (5 bases). Germline V gene lookup returns CDR1 MDHEN and CDR2 SYDVKM. The CDR3 loop spans 14 amino acids. Trimming removed 7 bases from V and 1 base from J, with 11 bases in between. In DNA, the CDR3 is TGTGCCAGCACCTGGGGGGGGTCTGGAAACACCATATATTTT. It translates to CASTWGGSGNTIYF.

This chain links TRBV15 with TRBJ2-1; TRBD2 agrees at 14 bases. Unmatched junction bases numbered 11, after V lost 3 bases and J lost 4 bases. The CDR3 covers 19 residues. The germline V gene has CDR1 LNHNV and CDR2 YYDKDF (reference sequence). The CDR3 loop is CATSRGAGTSGRPYNEQFF. CDR3 DNA sequence: TGTGCCACCAGCAGGGGGGCCGGGACTAGCGGGAGACCATACAATGAGCAGTTCTTC.

The chain joins TRBV7-2 to TRBJ1-2; 7 bases are shared with TRBD1. Unmatched junction bases numbered 11, after V lost 5 bases and J lost 2 bases. CDR1 and CDR2 (germline): SGHTA, FQGNSA. The CDR3 runs 16 residues. CDR3 sequence reads: CASSPWTGLRNYGYTF. CDR3 DNA sequence: TGTGCCAGCAGCCCTTGGACAGGCCTAAGGAACTATGGCTACACCTTC.

CDR3 sequence reads: CASGLSGQNGYTF. In DNA, the CDR3 is TGTGCTAGTGGTTTGAGTGGACAGAATGGCTACACCTTC. The chain joins TRBV12-5 to TRBJ1-2; tentative D call: TRBD1 (6 bases). CDR3 length: 13 amino acids. V shed 2 bases and J shed 6 bases, with 10 bases lying between them. The germline gives CDR1 LGHNT, CDR2 FRNRAP. Filled out from reference TRBV12-5 and TRBJ1-2, the complete variable domain reads DARVTQTPRHKVTEMGQEVTMRCQPILGHNTVFWYRQTMMQGLELLAYFRNRAPLDDSGMPKDRFSAEMPDATLATLKIQPSEPRDSAVYFCASGLSGQNGYTFGSGTRLTVV.

The rearrangement uses TRBV3-1 (or the pseudogene TRBV3-2) and TRBJ1-2, with 9 positions matching TRBD1. This CDR3 region has 16 residues. CDR1 and CDR2 from the germline V gene are LGHDT and YNNKEL (reference sequence). Trimming at V came to 0 bases and at J to 5 bases, leaving 7 bases not matched to a gene. CDR3 sequence: CASSQDGGQGLYGYTF. The CDR3 DNA reads TGTGCCAGCAGCCAAGATGGGGGACAGGGTCTTTATGGCTACACCTTC.

V gene TRBV6-5 combines with J gene TRBJ1-1, with D possibly being TRBD1 (5 bases). The CDR3 consists of 12 residues. Trimming took off 0 bases at V and 11 bases at J, with 10 bases between the two ends. Germline CDR1 reads MNHEY; CDR2 reads SVGAGI. Written as DNA, the CDR3 is TGTGCCAGCAGTTACTCCGGGGGGAGGGCTTTCTTT. Translation: CASSYSGGRAFF.

V and J are TRBV5-4 and TRBJ1-2; 8 bases line up with TRBD1. The CDR3 length is 14 residues. With 6 bases clipped from V and 0 bases from J, the junction kept 4 bases outside the gene matches. The germline V gene encodes CDR1 SGHNT and CDR2 YYREEE (reference sequence). The CDR3, as DNA: TGTGCCAGCATTAACAGGGGGACTAACTATGGCTACACCTTC. Amino acid sequence: CASINRGTNYGYTF.

This clone was seen once. This sequence joins TRBV6-5 and TRBJ1-4, with 8 bases aligning to TRBD1. V shed 7 bases, J shed 8 bases, and the junction held 9 bases outside the gene matches. The CDR3 covers 14 residues. Per germline, CDR1 MNHEY and CDR2 SVGAGI. The CDR3 sequence is CASNFRGPSEKLFF. The DNA for the CDR3 is TGTGCCAGCAACTTCAGGGGGCCTTCAGAAAAACTGTTTTTT.

This clone was observed once. V gene TRBV6-2 or TRBV6-3 combines with J gene TRBJ1-2; weak D call: TRBD1 (5 bases). The CDR3 has 13 residues. The ends were cut back, 5 bases at V and 7 bases at J, with 14 bases in the middle. Germline V gene sequence: CDR1 MNHEY, CDR2 SVGEGT. CDR3 DNA sequence: TGTGCCAGCAGTACATCGGACACTCGTGGCTACACCTTC. Residues: CASSTSDTRGYTF.

This clone is a singleton in its sample. V is TRBV10-3 and J is TRBJ2-5; 8 bases agree with TRBD1. Losses at the gene ends were 4 bases for V and 5 bases for J; bases not matched to a gene: 15. The CDR3 loop spans 17 amino acids. Germline-derived CDR1 and CDR2 are ENHRY and SYGVKD. CDR3 sequence reads: CAISGQGAKGLGETQYF. The DNA of the CDR3 is TGTGCCATCAGTGGGCAGGGGGCGAAGGGCCTAGGGGAGACCCAGTACTTC.

V is TRBV6-6 and J is TRBJ2-5; D is undetermined. V dropped 1 base and J dropped 1 base, with 10 bases sitting between them. Germline V gene data show CDR1 as MNHNY and CDR2 as SVGAGI (reference sequence). CDR3 length equals 15 residues. This chain's CDR3 is CASSYWSTFQETQYF. In DNA, the CDR3 is TGTGCCAGCAGTTACTGGAGCACCTTCCAAGAGACCCAGTACTTC.